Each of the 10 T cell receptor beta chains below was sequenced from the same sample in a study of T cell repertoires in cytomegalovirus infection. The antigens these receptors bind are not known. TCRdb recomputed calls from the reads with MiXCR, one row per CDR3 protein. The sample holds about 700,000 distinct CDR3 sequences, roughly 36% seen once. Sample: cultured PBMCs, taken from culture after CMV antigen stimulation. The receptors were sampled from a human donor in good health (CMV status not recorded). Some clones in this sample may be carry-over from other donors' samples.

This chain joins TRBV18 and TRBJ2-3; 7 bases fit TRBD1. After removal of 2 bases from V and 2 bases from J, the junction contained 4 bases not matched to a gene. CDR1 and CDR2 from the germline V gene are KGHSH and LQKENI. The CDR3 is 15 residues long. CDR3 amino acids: CASSPRGPPTDTQYF. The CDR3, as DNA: TGTGCCAGCTCACCAAGGGGGCCCCCCACAGATACGCAGTATTTT.

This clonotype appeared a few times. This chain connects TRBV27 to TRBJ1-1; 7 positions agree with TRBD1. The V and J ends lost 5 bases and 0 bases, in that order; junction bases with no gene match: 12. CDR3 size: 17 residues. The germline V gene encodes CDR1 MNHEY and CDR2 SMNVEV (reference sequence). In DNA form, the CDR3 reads TGTGCCAGCAGTCCCGGACAGGCCACAGGCATGAACACTGAAGCTTTCTTT. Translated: CASSPGQATGMNTEAFF.

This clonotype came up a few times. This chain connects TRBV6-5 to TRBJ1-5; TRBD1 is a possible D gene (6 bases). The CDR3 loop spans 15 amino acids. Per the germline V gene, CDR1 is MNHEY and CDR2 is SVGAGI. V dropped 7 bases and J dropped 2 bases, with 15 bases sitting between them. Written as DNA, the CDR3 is TGTGCCAGCACCCTAAGACAGGCTGGCAATCAGCCCCAGCATTTT. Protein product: CASTLRQAGNQPQHF.

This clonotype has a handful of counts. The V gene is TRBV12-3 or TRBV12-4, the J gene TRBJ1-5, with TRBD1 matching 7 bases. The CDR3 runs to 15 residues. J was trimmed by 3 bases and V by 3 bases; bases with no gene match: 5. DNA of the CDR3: TGTGCCAGCAGTTTGAAGGGGGCGTTCAATCAGCCCCAGCATTTT. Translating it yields CASSLKGAFNQPQHF.

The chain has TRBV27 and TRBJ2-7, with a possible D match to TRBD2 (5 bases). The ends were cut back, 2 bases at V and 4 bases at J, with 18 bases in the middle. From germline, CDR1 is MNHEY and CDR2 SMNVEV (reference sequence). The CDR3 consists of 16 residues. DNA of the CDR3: TGTGCCAGCAGTTTAAGGCAGACCGTTGGAGGTTACGAGCAGTACTTC. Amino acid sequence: CASSLRQTVGGYEQYF.

The CDR3 spells CASSSLISFSYEQYF. CDR3 DNA sequence: TGTGCCAGCAGCTCCCTGATCTCCTTCTCCTACGAGCAGTACTTC. V gene TRBV7-2 combines with J gene TRBJ2-7, with D uncertain. V was clipped by 4 bases and J by 0 bases, with 13 bases between them. There are 15 residues in the CDR3. Germline V CDR1 and CDR2: SGHTA, FQGNSA.

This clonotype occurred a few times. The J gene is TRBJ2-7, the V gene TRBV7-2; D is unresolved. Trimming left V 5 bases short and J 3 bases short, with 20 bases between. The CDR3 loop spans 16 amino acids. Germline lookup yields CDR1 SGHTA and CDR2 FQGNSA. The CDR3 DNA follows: TGTGCCAGCAGCCCTGGCGGCGGTCGCCCTCTCTACGAGCAGTACTTC. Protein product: CASSPGGGRPLYEQYF.

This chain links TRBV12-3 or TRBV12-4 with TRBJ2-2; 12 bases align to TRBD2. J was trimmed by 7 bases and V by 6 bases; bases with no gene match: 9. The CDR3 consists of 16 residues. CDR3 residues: CASRPRLAGELGELFF. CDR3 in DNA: TGTGCCAGCAGACCAAGACTAGCGGGAGAGCTCGGGGAGCTGTTTTTT.

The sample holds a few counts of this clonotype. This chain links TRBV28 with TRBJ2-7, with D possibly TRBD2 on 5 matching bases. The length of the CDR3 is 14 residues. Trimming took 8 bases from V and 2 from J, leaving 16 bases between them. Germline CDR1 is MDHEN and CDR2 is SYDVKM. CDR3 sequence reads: CASLQAGRAYEQYF. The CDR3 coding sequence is TGTGCCAGCCTCCAGGCGGGCAGAGCCTACGAGCAGTACTTC. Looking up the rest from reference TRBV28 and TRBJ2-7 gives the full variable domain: DVKVTQSSRYLVKRTGEKVFLECVQDMDHENMFWYRQDPGLGLRLIYFSYDVKMKEKGDIPEGYSVSREKKERFSLILESASTNQTSMYLCASLQAGRAYEQYFGPGTRLTVT.

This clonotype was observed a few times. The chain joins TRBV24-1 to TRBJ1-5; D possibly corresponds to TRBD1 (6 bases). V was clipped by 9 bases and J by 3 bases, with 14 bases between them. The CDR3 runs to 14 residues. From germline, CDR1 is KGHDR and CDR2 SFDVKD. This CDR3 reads CATGAGGPNQPQHF. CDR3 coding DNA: TGTGCCACCGGGGCCGGGGGGCCCAATCAGCCCCAGCATTTT.